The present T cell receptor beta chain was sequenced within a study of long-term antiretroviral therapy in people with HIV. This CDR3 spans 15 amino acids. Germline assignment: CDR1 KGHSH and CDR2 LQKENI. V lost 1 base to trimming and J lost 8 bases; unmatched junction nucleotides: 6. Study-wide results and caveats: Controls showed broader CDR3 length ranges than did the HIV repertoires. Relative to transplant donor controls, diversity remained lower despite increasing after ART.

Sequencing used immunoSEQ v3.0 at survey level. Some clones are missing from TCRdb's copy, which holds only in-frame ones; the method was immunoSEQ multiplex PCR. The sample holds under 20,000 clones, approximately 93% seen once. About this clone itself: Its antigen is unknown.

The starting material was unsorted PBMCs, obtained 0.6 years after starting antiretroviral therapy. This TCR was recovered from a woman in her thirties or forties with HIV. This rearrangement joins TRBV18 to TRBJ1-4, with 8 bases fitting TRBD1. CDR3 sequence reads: CASSPLGTGDEKLFF. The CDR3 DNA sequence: TGTGCCAGCTCACCACTTGGGACAGGCGACGAAAAACTGTTTTTT. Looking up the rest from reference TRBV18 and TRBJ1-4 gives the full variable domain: NAGVMQNPRHLVRRRGQEARLRCSPMKGHSHVYWYRQLPEEGLKFMVYLQKENIIDESGMPKERFSAEFPKEGPSILRIQQVVRGDSAAYFCASSPLGTGDEKLFFGSGTQLSVL.